The rows below give T cell receptor beta chains drawn from one sample of a study of control samples from healthy donors and cancer patients. Produced via immunoSEQ multiplex PCR; TCRdb's table is partial and in-frame only. The sample has about 120,000 clones, over 85% seen once. Sequencing was performed on blood. Every receptor here comes from a man aged 25-45 years in good health. Each CDR3 is given with its conserved first and last residue. Each record gives: clone size, V gene, J gene, D gene, CDR3 DNA, CDR3 protein. D genes are given only for firm matches. Expanded clones are given a class, and other clones once, few, many or no size at all.

size: NA
V: TRBV11-2
J: TRBJ2-7
D: NA
DNA: TGTGCCAGCAGCTTAGAAGGTGGGCAAGGGGCCTACGAGCAGTACTTC
CDR3: CASSLEGGQGAYEQYF

size: NA
V: TRBV5-1
J: TRBJ2-1
D: TRBD2
DNA: TGCGCCAGCAGCTTACGTAGCGGGGGGGCTGGTGAGCAGTTCTTC
CDR3: CASSLRSGGAGEQFF

size: NA
V: TRBV19
J: TRBJ2-1
D: NA
DNA: TGTGCCAGTAGTTGGAGGGGGACTAACAATGAGCAGTTCTTC
CDR3: CASSWRGTNNEQFF

size: NA
V: TRBV2
J: TRBJ1-3
D: NA
DNA: TGTGCCAGCAGTGAAGACCCCCAGCGAAGCTCTGGAAACACCATATATTTT
CDR3: CASSEDPQRSSGNTIYF

size: NA
V: TRBV6-2/TRBV6-3
J: TRBJ2-7
D: TRBD1
DNA: TGTGCCAGCAGCCGCGGACAGGGGACCGAGCAGTACTTC
CDR3: CASSRGQGTEQYF

size: once
V: TRBV25-1
J: TRBJ1-1
D: NA
DNA: TGTGCCAGCAGTGAGGCAAACACTGAAGCTTTCTTT
CDR3: CASSEANTEAFF

size: NA
V: TRBV11-2
J: TRBJ1-1
D: TRBD1
DNA: TGTGCCAGCAGTAGGGACAGGGGAGGGACTGAAGCTTTCTTT
CDR3: CASSRDRGGTEAFF

size: NA
V: TRBV6-2/TRBV6-3
J: TRBJ2-3
D: NA
DNA: TGTGCCAGCAGCCTTCCTGGGCCGCATACGCAGTATTTT
CDR3: CASSLPGPHTQYF

size: NA
V: TRBV5-1
J: TRBJ1-4
D: NA
DNA: TGCGCCAGCAGCCGCTCAGGACAACTAACTAATGAAAAACTGTTTTTT
CDR3: CASSRSGQLTNEKLFF

size: few
V: TRBV10-1
J: TRBJ1-6
D: NA
DNA: TGCGCCAGCAGCGACAATTCACCCCTCCACTTT
CDR3: CASSDNSPLHF

size: NA
V: TRBV28
J: TRBJ1-4
D: TRBD1
DNA: TGTGCCAGCGGACAGGGGGATTTCGGGGATGAAAAACTGTTTTTT
CDR3: CASGQGDFGDEKLFF

size: NA
V: TRBV28
J: TRBJ2-1
D: NA
DNA: TGTGCCAGCAGTCTTCCCGAAGCGGCTCGCTCCTACAATGAGCAGTTCTTC
CDR3: CASSLPEAARSYNEQFF

size: NA
V: TRBV5-5
J: TRBJ1-1
D: TRBD1
DNA: TGTGCCAGCAGCTTCGGACAGGCGATAAACACTGAAGCTTTCTTT
CDR3: CASSFGQAINTEAFF

size: once
V: TRBV27
J: TRBJ2-7
D: NA
DNA: TGTGCCAGCGTTGCGGGGTACGAGCAGTACTTC
CDR3: CASVAGYEQYF

size: NA
V: TRBV5-1
J: TRBJ1-1
D: NA
DNA: TGCGCCAGCAGCTCGTCCTCAGGGCTGTCTGAAGCTTTCTTT
CDR3: CASSSSSGLSEAFF

size: NA
V: TRBV2
J: TRBJ1-5
D: NA
DNA: TGTGCCAGCGCTGTCACGGAAACCAATCAGCCCCAGCATTTT
CDR3: CASAVTETNQPQHF

size: NA
V: TRBV10-3
J: TRBJ2-3
D: NA
DNA: TGTGCCATAAGGGGTGAAAGTGCAGATACGCAGTATTTT
CDR3: CAIRGESADTQYF

size: NA
V: TRBV11-2
J: TRBJ2-5
D: TRBD1
DNA: TGTGCCAGCAGCGGTACAGGGGGAGGTGAGGAGACCCAGTACTTC
CDR3: CASSGTGGGEETQYF

size: NA
V: TRBV14
J: TRBJ2-5
D: TRBD1
DNA: TGTGCCAGCAGCCAACTTAAGGGACAGCAAGAGACCCAGTACTTC
CDR3: CASSQLKGQQETQYF

size: NA
V: TRBV15
J: TRBJ2-5
D: TRBD1
DNA: TGTGCCACCAGCAGGGACAGGGGTCAAGAGACCCAGTACTTC
CDR3: CATSRDRGQETQYF

size: NA
V: TRBV7-8
J: TRBJ2-3
D: NA
DNA: TGTGCCAGCAGCCGCTACACAGATACGCAGTATTTT
CDR3: CASSRYTDTQYF

size: once
V: TRBV7-2
J: TRBJ1-6
D: NA
DNA: TGTGCCAGCAGCCCAGGGTCTAATTCACCCCTCCACTTT
CDR3: CASSPGSNSPLHF

size: NA
V: TRBV11-2
J: TRBJ1-2
D: NA
DNA: TGTGCCAGCAGCTCCGACCCAGCTAACTATGGCTACACCTTC
CDR3: CASSSDPANYGYTF

size: NA
V: TRBV12-3/TRBV12-4
J: TRBJ1-1
D: NA
DNA: TGTGCCAGCAGTTCTATGGTGTACACTGAAGCTTTCTTT
CDR3: CASSSMVYTEAFF

size: few
V: TRBV19
J: TRBJ1-1
D: NA
DNA: TGTGCCAGTAGACCGGTCCCGAGGAACACTGAAGCTTTCTTT
CDR3: CASRPVPRNTEAFF

size: NA
V: TRBV7-2
J: TRBJ1-1
D: NA
DNA: TGTGCCAGCACCCTAGGGGGGCAGATAAACACTGAAGCTTTCTTT
CDR3: CASTLGGQINTEAFF

size: NA
V: TRBV12-1
J: TRBJ2-1
D: NA
DNA: TGTGCCAGCAGCTTTGGGAGGGCGGGGGACCCACCTTTGAATGAGCAGTTCTTC
CDR3: CASSFGRAGDPPLNEQFF

size: NA
V: TRBV5-1
J: TRBJ1-1
D: NA
DNA: TGCGCCAGCAGCTTGGGTGTAGGATTTTACACTGAAGCTTTCTTT
CDR3: CASSLGVGFYTEAFF

size: NA
V: TRBV6-1
J: TRBJ2-1
D: NA
DNA: TGTGCCAGCAGTGAAGGGGCCGGGGGACACAATGAGCAGTTCTTC
CDR3: CASSEGAGGHNEQFF

size: NA
V: TRBV6-1
J: TRBJ2-4
D: NA
DNA: TGTGCCAGCAGTGAGGGGGATTCGGCCAAAAACATTCAGTACTTC
CDR3: CASSEGDSAKNIQYF

size: NA
V: TRBV5-6
J: TRBJ1-2
D: NA
DNA: TGTGCCAGCAGCTATCCCAGGCGTCCCGGGGAAACGACTTACTATGGCTACACCTTC
CDR3: CASSYPRRPGETTYYGYTF

size: NA
V: TRBV9
J: TRBJ2-3
D: NA
DNA: TGTGCCAGCAGCGCGGAGATTCTAAGAGATACGCAGTATTTT
CDR3: CASSAEILRDTQYF

size: NA
V: TRBV19
J: TRBJ1-1
D: NA
DNA: TGTGCCAGTAGTATAGTAGTAGGGGTCACTGAAGCTTTCTTT
CDR3: CASSIVVGVTEAFF

size: NA
V: TRBV5-4
J: TRBJ2-3
D: NA
DNA: TGTGCCAGCAGCTCGCAGGGGTCTTACACAGATACGCAGTATTTT
CDR3: CASSSQGSYTDTQYF

size: once
V: TRBV5-1
J: TRBJ1-1
D: NA
DNA: TGCGCCAGCAGCTTAGTTCCAGGGTCCTTGAACACTGAAGCTTTCTTT
CDR3: CASSLVPGSLNTEAFF

size: NA
V: TRBV18
J: TRBJ1-6
D: TRBD1
DNA: TGTGCCAGCTCACCACAACAGGGGGCTTACAATTCACCCCTCCACTTT
CDR3: CASSPQQGAYNSPLHF

size: NA
V: TRBV12-5
J: TRBJ1-2
D: NA
DNA: TGTGCTAGTACTGCTCGACCCGACTATGGCTACACCTTC
CDR3: CASTARPDYGYTF